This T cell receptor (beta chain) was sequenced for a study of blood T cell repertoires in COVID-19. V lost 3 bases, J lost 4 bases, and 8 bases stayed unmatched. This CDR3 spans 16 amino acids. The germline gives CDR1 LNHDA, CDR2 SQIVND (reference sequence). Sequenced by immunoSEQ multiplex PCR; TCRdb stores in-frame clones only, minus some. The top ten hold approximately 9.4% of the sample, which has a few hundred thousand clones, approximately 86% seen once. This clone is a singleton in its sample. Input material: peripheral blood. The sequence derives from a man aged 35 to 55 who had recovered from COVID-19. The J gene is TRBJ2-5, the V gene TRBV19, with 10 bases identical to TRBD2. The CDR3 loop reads CASSMGASGRRETQYF. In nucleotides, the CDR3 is TGTGCCAGTAGTATGGGGGCTAGCGGGAGACGAGAGACCCAGTACTTC.